This TCR beta chain was identified in a study of blood T cell repertoires in COVID-19 (dated by TCRdb to between 2020 and 2021). General notes on the study: The collaborator samples originated in the United States, Italy and Spain and spanned the acute and convalescent phases of COVID-19. HLA class I and class II types, where available, came from metadata supplied by the sample provider rather than from assay-based typing. The repertoires were released in a freely available public database meant as a resource for research on the immune response to SARS-CoV-2. The dataset comprised deeply sampled blood TCRbeta repertoires from subjects exposed to, actively infected with, or recovered from COVID-19. The sample metadata nearly always contained a de-identified subject ID, COVID-19 status, age in years and sex. The prospective study material was composed of cDNA or gDNA derived from T cells, B-cell-depleted T cells, or PBMCs. The samples were drawn from two sources: the first 160 participants of the ongoing ImmuneRACE study, and 1,000 to 1,500 subjects contributed by 6 global collaborators.

Regarding this clone: Its target antigen remains unknown. Per-base quality was not reported, and no clone a single base away is much larger than it.

Reading from cysteine to phenylalanine, the CDR3 counts 15 amino acids. Of the read, only the CDR3 DNA is kept; its 45 bases are in frame from base 1. The junction carries 15 bases between V and J, which are trimmed by 2 bases and 4 bases respectively. CDR1 is given as SGHTS and CDR2 as YDEGEE, both from the germline V gene. Whole blood was collected in K2EDTA tubes by collaborating institutions according to the institutions' own protocols. Collaborator samples were shipped for TCRbeta analysis as frozen whole blood, isolated PBMCs, or DNA extracted from either sample type. The immunoSEQ Assay, a bias-controlled multiplex PCR, was used to amplify TCRbeta CDR3 regions from genomic DNA. On the authors' methods: Within the assay, amplification of reference gene primers was used to estimate how many nucleated cells each sample contained. Sequence reads were collapsed and filtered to measure the absolute abundance of every unique TCRbeta CDR3 rearrangement. For each sample, productive Simpson clonality was calculated by taking the square root of Simpson's diversity index across productive rearrangements. In TCRdb, the immuneACCESS table is reduced to in-frame sequences with V and J assigned. These tables do not hold every clone; where another copy was compared, an unresolved V gene accounts for under half, and the others remain unexplained. V, J and clone size were drawn from that table, and D and trimming were deduced from the DNA. The sample has about 44,000 clones on record, 82% of them singletons. Together, the top ten hold roughly 4.3% of the sample.

The paper's findings and limits, for the study overall: The quantity of clinical and demographic metadata differed by source and by participant and was supplied without curation.

Material for sequencing was peripheral blood. The TCR comes from a woman between 65 and 79 years old with acute or convalescent COVID-19. The rearrangement joined TRBV5-8 to TRBJ1-1; D gene: possibly TRBD1, on 6 matching bases. The sequence in DNA is TGTGCCAGCAGCTTTAGGACAATGGGGGCCACTGAAGCTTTCTTT. Protein translation: CASSFRTMGATEAFF.